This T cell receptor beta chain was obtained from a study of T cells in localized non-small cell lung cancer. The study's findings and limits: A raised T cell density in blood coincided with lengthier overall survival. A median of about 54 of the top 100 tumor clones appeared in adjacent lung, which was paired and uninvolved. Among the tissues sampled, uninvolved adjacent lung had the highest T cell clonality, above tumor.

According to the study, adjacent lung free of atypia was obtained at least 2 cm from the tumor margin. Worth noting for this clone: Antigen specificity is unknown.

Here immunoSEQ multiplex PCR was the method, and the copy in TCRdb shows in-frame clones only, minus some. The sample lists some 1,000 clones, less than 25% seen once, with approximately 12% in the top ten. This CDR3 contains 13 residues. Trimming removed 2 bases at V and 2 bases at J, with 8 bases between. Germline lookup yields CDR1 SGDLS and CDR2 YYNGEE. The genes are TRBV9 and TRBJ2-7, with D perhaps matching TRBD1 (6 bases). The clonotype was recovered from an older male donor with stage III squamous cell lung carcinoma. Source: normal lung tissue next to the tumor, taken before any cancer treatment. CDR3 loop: CASSVGQTYEQYF. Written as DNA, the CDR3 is TGTGCCAGCAGCGTTGGACAGACCTACGAGCAGTACTTC. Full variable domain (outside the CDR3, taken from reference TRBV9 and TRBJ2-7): DSGVTQTPKHLITATGQRVTLRCSPRSGDLSVYWYQQSLDQGLQFLIQYYNGEERAKGNILERFSAQQFPDLHSELNLSSLELGDSALYFCASSVGQTYEQYFGPGTRLTVT.